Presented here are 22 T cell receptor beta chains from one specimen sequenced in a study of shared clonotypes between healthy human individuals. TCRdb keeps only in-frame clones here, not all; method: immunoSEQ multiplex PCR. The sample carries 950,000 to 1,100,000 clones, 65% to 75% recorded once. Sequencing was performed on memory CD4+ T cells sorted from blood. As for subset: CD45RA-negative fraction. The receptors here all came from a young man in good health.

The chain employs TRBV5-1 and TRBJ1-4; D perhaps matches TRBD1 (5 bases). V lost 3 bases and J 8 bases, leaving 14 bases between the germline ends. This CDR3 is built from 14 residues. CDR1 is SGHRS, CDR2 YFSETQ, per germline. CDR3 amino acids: CASSSGDPSEKLFF. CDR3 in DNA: TGCGCCAGCAGCTCTGGGGACCCCTCGGAAAAACTGTTTTTT.

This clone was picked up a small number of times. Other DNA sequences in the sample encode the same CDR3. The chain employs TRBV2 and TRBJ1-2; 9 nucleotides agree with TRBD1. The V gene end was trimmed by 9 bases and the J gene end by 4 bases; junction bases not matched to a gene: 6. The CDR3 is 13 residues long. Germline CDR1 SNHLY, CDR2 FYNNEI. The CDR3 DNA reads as TGTGCCAGTTCGGGACAGGGAAGCTATGGCTACACCTTC. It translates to CASSGQGSYGYTF.

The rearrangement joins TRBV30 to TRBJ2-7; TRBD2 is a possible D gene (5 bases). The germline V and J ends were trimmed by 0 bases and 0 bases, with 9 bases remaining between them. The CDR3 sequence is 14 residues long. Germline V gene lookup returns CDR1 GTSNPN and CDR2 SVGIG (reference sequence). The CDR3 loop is CAWSVGGPSYEQYF. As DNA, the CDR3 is TGTGCCTGGAGTGTAGGAGGTCCCTCCTACGAGCAGTACTTC. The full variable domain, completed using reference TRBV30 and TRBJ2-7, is SQTIHQWPATLVQPVGSPLSLECTVEGTSNPNLYWYRQAAGRGLQLLFYSVGIGQISSEVPQNLSASRPQDRQFILSSKKLLLSDSGFYLCAWSVGGPSYEQYFGPGTRLTVT.

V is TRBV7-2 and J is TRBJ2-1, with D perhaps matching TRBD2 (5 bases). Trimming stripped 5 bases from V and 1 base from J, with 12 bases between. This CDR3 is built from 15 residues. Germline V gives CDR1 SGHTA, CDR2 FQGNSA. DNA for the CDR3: TGTGCCAGCAGCCTCGGGATTGGGTCCTACAATGAGCAGTTCTTC. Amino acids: CASSLGIGSYNEQFF.

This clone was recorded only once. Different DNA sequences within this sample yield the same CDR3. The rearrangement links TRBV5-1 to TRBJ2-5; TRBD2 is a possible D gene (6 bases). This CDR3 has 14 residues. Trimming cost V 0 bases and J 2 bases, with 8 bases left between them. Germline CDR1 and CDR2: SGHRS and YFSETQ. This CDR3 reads CASSLAGGQETQYF. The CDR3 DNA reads TGCGCCAGCAGCTTGGCCGGAGGGCAAGAGACCCAGTACTTC.

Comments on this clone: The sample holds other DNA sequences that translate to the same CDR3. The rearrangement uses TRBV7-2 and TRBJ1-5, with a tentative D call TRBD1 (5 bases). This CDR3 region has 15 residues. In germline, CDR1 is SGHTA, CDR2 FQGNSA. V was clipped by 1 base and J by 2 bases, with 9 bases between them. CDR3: CASSLEGRGNQPQHF. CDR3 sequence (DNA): TGTGCCAGCAGCTTAGAGGGGAGGGGCAATCAGCCCCAGCATTTT.

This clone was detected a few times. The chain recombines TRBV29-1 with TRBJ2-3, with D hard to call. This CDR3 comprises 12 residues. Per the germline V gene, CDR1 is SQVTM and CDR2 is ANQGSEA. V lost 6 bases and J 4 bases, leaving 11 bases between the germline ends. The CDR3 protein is CSVRTLADTQYF. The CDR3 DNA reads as TGCAGCGTGAGGACCTTGGCAGATACGCAGTATTTT.

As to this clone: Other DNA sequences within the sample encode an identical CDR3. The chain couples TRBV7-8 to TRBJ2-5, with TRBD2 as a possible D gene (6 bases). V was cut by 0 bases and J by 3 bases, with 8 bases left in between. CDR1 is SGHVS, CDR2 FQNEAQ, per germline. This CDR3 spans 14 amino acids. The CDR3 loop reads CASSLAGGKETQYF. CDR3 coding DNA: TGTGCCAGCAGCTTAGCGGGGGGAAAAGAGACCCAGTACTTC.

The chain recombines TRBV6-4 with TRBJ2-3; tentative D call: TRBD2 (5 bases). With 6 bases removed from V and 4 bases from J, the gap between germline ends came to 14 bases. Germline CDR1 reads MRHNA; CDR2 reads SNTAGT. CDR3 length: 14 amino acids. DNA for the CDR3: TGTGCCAGCAGCCCCCTTCCCGGGGCAGATACGCAGTATTTT. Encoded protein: CASSPLPGADTQYF.

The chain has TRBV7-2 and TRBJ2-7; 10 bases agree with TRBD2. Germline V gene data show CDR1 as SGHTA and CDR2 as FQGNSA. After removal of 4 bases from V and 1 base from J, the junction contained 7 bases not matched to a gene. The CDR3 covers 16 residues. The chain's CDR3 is CASSSRSGGGSYEQYF. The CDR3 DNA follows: TGTGCCAGCAGCTCAAGGAGCGGGGGGGGATCCTACGAGCAGTACTTC.

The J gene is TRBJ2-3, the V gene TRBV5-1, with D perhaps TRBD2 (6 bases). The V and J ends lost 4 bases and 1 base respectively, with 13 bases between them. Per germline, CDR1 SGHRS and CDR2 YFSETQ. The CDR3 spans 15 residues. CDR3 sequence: CASSPPSDGTDTQYF. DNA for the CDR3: TGCGCCAGCAGCCCACCTAGCGACGGCACAGATACGCAGTATTTT.

CDR3 bases: TGCGCCAGCAGTGAGTCGTATCGAAGGGACAGGGGTGGTGATGAGCAGTTCTTC. This translates into CASSESYRRDRGGDEQFF. The chain combines TRBV10-1 with TRBJ2-1, with 10 bases identical to TRBD1. The germline V gene encodes CDR1 WNHNN and CDR2 SYGVQD (reference sequence). The J segment lost 8 bases and the V segment lost 0 bases, leaving 13 bases of the junction unmatched. There are 18 residues in the CDR3.

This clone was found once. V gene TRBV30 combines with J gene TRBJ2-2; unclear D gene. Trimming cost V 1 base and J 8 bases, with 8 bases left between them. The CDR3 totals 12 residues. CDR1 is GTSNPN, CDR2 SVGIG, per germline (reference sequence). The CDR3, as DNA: TGTGCCTGGAGTGAGAATGCGGGGGAGCTGTTTTTT. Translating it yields CAWSENAGELFF.

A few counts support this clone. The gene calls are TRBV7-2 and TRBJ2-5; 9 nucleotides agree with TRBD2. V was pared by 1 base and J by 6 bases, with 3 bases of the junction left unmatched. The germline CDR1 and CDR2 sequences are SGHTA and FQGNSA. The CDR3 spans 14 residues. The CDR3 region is CASSLGGGAKTQYF. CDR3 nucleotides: TGTGCCAGCAGCTTAGGCGGGGGGGCCAAGACCCAGTACTTC.

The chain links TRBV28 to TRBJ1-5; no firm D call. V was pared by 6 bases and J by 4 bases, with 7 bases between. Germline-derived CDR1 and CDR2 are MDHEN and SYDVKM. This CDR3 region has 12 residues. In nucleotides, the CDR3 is TGTGCCAGCAGCCCCCCTAATCAGCCCCAGCATTTT. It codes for CASSPPNQPQHF.

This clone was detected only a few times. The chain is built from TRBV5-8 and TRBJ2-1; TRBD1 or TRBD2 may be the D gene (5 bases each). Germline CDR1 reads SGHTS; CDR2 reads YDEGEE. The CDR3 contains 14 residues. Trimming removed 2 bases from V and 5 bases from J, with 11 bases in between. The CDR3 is CASSFRDPHNEQFF. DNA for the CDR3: TGTGCCAGCAGCTTCCGGGACCCTCACAATGAGCAGTTCTTC.

As DNA, the CDR3 is TGTGCCTGGAGTCGAAAAGACAAATACGAGCAGTACTTC. As protein: CAWSRKDKYEQYF. J is TRBJ2-7 and V is TRBV30; no clear D. This CDR3 is built from 13 residues. Trimming took 2 bases from V and 4 from J, leaving 12 bases between them. The germline gives CDR1 GTSNPN, CDR2 SVGIG (reference sequence).

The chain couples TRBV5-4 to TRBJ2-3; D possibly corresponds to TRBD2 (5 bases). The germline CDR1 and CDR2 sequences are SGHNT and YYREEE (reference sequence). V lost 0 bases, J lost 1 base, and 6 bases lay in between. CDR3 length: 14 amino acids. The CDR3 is CASSLGGRTDTQYF. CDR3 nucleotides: TGTGCCAGCAGCTTGGGCGGGCGCACAGATACGCAGTATTTT. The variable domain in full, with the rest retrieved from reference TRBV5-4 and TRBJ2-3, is ETGVTQSPTHLIKTRGQQVTLRCSSQSGHNTVSWYQQALGQGPQFIFQYYREEENGRGNFPPRFSGLQFPNYSSELNVNALELDDSALYLCASSLGGRTDTQYFGPGTRLTVL.

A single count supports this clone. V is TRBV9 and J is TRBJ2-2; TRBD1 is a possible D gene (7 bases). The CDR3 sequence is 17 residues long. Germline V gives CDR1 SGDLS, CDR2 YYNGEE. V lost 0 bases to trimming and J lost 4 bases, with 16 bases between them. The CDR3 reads CASSVGVGGQITGELFF. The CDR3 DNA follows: TGTGCCAGCAGCGTAGGAGTCGGGGGACAGATCACCGGGGAGCTGTTTTTT.

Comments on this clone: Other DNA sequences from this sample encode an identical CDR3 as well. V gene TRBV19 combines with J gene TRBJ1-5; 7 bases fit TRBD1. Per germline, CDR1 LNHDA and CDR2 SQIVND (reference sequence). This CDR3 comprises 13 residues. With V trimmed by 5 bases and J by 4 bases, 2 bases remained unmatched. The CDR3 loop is CASSGDRNQPQHF. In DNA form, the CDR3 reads TGTGCCAGTAGTGGGGACAGAAATCAGCCCCAGCATTTT.

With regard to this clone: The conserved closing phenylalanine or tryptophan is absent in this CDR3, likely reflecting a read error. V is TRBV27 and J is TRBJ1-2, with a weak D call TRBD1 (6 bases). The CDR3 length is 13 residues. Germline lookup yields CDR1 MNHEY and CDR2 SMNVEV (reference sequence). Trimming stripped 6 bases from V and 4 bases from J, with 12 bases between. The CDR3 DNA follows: TGTGCCAGCAGAAGTGGGGGGGCCTATGGCTACACCCTC. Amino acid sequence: CASRSGGAYGYTL.

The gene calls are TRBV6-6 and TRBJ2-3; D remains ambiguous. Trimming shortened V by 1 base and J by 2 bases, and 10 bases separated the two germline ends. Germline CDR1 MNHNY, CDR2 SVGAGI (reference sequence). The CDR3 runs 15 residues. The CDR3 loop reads CASSYYSLHTDTQYF. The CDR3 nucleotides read TGTGCCAGCAGTTACTACAGTTTACACACAGATACGCAGTATTTT.